A selection of T cell receptor beta chains follows, all from one sample in a study of T cell repertoires in cytomegalovirus infection. From the reads, TCRdb called clonotypes with MiXCR, one entry per CDR3 protein. The sample carries about 260,000 distinct CDR3 sequences, approximately 8.3% recorded once. The sequenced sample was PBMCs. The receptors were gathered from a human donor in good health (CMV status not recorded). Some clones in this sample may be carry-over from other donors' samples. CDR3s include the opening cysteine and the closing phenylalanine or tryptophan. D genes are given only for firm matches. The size of a clone is reported for some rows only, either as once, few or many, or as a class for expanded clones.

size	V	J	D	CDR3	DNA
many	TRBV28	TRBJ2-6	.	CASSPLRRSSGANVLTF	TGTGCCAGCAGTCCCCTACGCCGGTCCTCTGGGGCCAACGTCCTGACTTTC
many	TRBV7-2	TRBJ2-7	TRBD2	CASSRPGRASYEQYF	TGTGCCAGCAGCCGTCCAGGGAGGGCCTCCTACGAGCAGTACTTC
many	TRBV20-1	TRBJ1-4	.	CSARVVGAPNEKLFF	TGCAGTGCTAGAGTAGTAGGGGCACCTAATGAAAAACTGTTTTTT
few	TRBV23-1	TRBJ2-2	.	CASSQSDANTGELFF	TGCGCCAGCAGTCAATCTGACGCGAACACCGGGGAGCTGTTTTTT
many	TRBV7-2	TRBJ1-2	.	CASRPGLSSGYGYTF	TGTGCCAGCAGACCCGGACTTTCCTCGGGCTATGGCTACACCTTC
.	TRBV28	TRBJ1-1	.	CASSLPRGDTEAYF	TGTGCCAGCAGCCTACCGAGGGGGGATACTGAAGCTTACTTT
few	TRBV20-1	TRBJ1-2	TRBD1	CSARDRANYGYTF	TGCAGTGCCAGGGACAGGGCTAACTATGGCTACACCTTC
.	TRBV20-1	TRBJ1-1	.	CSAIRGGTEAFF	TGCAGTGCTATACGAGGTGGCACTGAAGCTTTCTTT
many	TRBV7-2	TRBJ2-1	TRBD1	CASSLGTGINNEQFF	TGTGCCAGCAGCCTCGGGACAGGGATCAACAATGAGCAGTTCTTC
many	TRBV4-3	TRBJ1-2	TRBD1	CASSPTGEPLYGYTF	TGCGCCAGCAGCCCGACAGGGGAACCCCTCTATGGCTACACCTTC
many	TRBV7-8	TRBJ1-2	TRBD1	CASSLAGQQNYGYTF	TGTGCCAGCAGCTTAGCGGGACAGCAGAACTATGGCTACACCTTC
.	TRBV5-1	TRBJ1-1	.	CASTRTGAATEAFF	TGCGCCAGCACCCGCACCGGGGCTGCCACTGAAGCTTTCTTT
many	TRBV28	TRBJ1-4	TRBD1	CASSRDRVGKLFF	TGTGCCAGCAGCCGGGACAGGGTGGGAAAACTGTTTTTT
few	TRBV20-1	TRBJ1-1	.	CSARDGAGWNTEAFF	TGCAGTGCTAGAGATGGGGCAGGCTGGAACACTGAAGCTTTCTTT
.	TRBV19	TRBJ2-1	.	CASSNTNEQFF	TGTGCCAGTAGTAATACCAATGAGCAGTTCTTC
many	TRBV12-3/TRBV12-4	TRBJ2-7	.	CASSLARAGNYEQYF	TGTGCCAGCAGTTTGGCCCGGGCAGGGAACTACGAGCAGTACTTC
.	TRBV7-2	TRBJ1-1	TRBD1	CASSRSRGRTEAFF	TGTGCCAGCAGCCGTAGCAGGGGGCGAACTGAAGCTTTCTTT
many	TRBV10-2	TRBJ1-5	TRBD1	CASRKGQGNQPQHF	TGCGCCAGCAGAAAGGGACAGGGCAATCAGCCCCAGCATTTT
many	TRBV7-3	TRBJ2-5	.	CASSLGAGETQYF	TGTGCCAGCAGCTTAGGGGCAGGGGAGACCCAGTACTTC
many	TRBV28	TRBJ2-3	.	CASSPDHRRTDTQYF	TGTGCCAGCAGTCCTGACCACAGGCGGACAGATACGCAGTATTTT
many	TRBV5-1	TRBJ2-7	TRBD1	CASSLASLDRVLYEQYF	TGCGCCAGCAGCTTGGCCTCGTTGGACAGGGTCCTCTACGAGCAGTACTTC
many	TRBV6-1	TRBJ2-1	.	CASRLLGEQFF	TGTGCCAGCAGGCTTCTCGGTGAGCAGTTCTTC
many	TRBV12-3/TRBV12-4	TRBJ1-5	.	CASSLFRDSSNQPQHF	TGTGCCAGCAGTTTGTTCAGGGATAGTAGCAATCAGCCCCAGCATTTT
many	TRBV7-2	TRBJ2-7	TRBD2	CASTLTSSAYEQYF	TGTGCCAGCACCCTGACTAGCAGTGCCTACGAGCAGTACTTC
.	TRBV18	TRBJ1-2	.	CASSQAGDGESYGYTF	TGTGCCAGCTCACAGGCCGGAGACGGCGAATCGTATGGCTACACCTTC